These T cell receptor beta chains were read from a single sample in a study of yellow fever vaccine responses in identical twins. TCRdb recomputed calls from the RT-PCR reads with MiXCR, one row per CDR3 protein. This table has about 19,000 distinct CDR3 sequences, around 70% appearing once. The sample consisted of T cells from blood (PBMCs), unsorted or a sorted subset (not recorded which), taken before or after yellow fever vaccination (not recorded which). The source is a woman between 18 and 29 years old who received the yellow fever vaccine. Each CDR3 is given with its conserved first and last residue. D genes are given only for firm matches. The size of a clone is reported for some rows only, either as once, few or many, or as a class for expanded clones.

v_gene,abundance,d_gene,j_gene,CDR3aa,CDR3nt
TRBV7-3,NA,TRBD2,TRBJ2-1,CASSPGTSGSNEQFF,TGTGCCAGCAGCCCCGGGACTAGCGGGAGTAATGAGCAGTTCTTC
TRBV2,once,NA,TRBJ2-1,CASSEGKGLLYNEQFF,TGTGCCAGCAGTGAAGGAAAGGGGCTACTCTACAATGAGCAGTTCTTC
TRBV11-1,NA,NA,TRBJ2-1,CASSLAPRLVYNEQFF,TGTGCCAGCAGCTTAGCCCCAAGACTAGTTTACAATGAGCAGTTCTTC
TRBV18,NA,NA,TRBJ2-1,CASSSTLESYNEQFF,TGTGCCAGCTCATCTACCTTGGAGTCCTACAATGAGCAGTTCTTC
TRBV20-1,NA,NA,TRBJ1-2,CSAHEWTAYTF,TGCAGTGCCCACGAATGGACCGCGTACACCTTC
TRBV5-4,NA,NA,TRBJ2-5,CASSLNWSPTQETQYF,TGTGCCAGCAGCTTGAATTGGTCGCCTACCCAAGAGACCCAGTACTTC
TRBV6-2/TRBV6-3,few,NA,TRBJ2-5,CASSYGETQYF,TGTGCCAGCAGTTACGGAGAGACCCAGTACTTC
TRBV10-3,NA,NA,TRBJ2-2,CAFSERGNIGELFF,TGTGCCTTCAGTGAAAGAGGAAACATCGGGGAGCTGTTTTTT
TRBV23-1,few,TRBD1,TRBJ1-3,CASSRGTGMRNTIYF,TGCGCCAGCAGTCGGGGGACAGGGATGCGAAACACCATATATTTT
TRBV3-1,few,NA,TRBJ2-4,CASSPDWVGIQYF,TGTGCCAGCAGCCCGGACTGGGTTGGCATTCAGTACTTC
TRBV10-3,few,NA,TRBJ2-7,CAISGSPGREQYF,TGTGCCATCAGCGGAAGTCCGGGGCGCGAGCAGTACTTC
TRBV18,NA,NA,TRBJ2-1,CASSPTSSNEQFF,TGTGCCAGCTCACCAACTAGTTCCAATGAGCAGTTCTTC
TRBV2,NA,TRBD2,TRBJ2-3,CASRSGNTQYF,TGTGCCAGTAGGAGCGGGAATACGCAGTATTTT
TRBV29-1,once,NA,TRBJ2-3,CSAPVGDTQYF,TGCAGCGCCCCCGTTGGCGATACGCAGTATTTT
TRBV9,few,NA,TRBJ2-1,CASSVRVGGEQFF,TGTGCCAGCAGCGTACGTGTCGGGGGTGAGCAGTTCTTC
TRBV6-4,NA,TRBD1,TRBJ2-1,CASSDGQGARGEQFF,TGTGCCAGCAGTGACGGGCAGGGGGCGCGTGGTGAGCAGTTCTTC
TRBV12-5,NA,NA,TRBJ2-1,CASGLAEDRDYNEQFF,TGTGCTAGTGGTTTGGCCGAGGACAGAGACTACAATGAGCAGTTCTTC
TRBV2,once,NA,TRBJ2-1,CASSDVGRGGDNEQFF,TGTGCCAGCAGTGATGTAGGGCGGGGAGGCGACAATGAGCAGTTTTTC
TRBV18,NA,TRBD1,TRBJ2-7,CASSPSRDRVYEQYF,TGTGCCAGCTCACCTTCCCGGGACAGGGTCTACGAGCAGTACTTC
TRBV29-1,NA,TRBD2,TRBJ2-1,CSVALAGSYNEQFF,TGCAGCGTCGCACTAGCGGGGTCCTACAATGAGCAGTTCTTC
TRBV4-1,few,NA,TRBJ1-1,CASSQVGWGGTEAFF,TGCGCCAGCAGCCAAGTAGGGTGGGGGGGGACTGAAGCTTTCTTT
TRBV13,NA,NA,TRBJ2-2,CASKAGSGNTGELFF,TGTGCCAGCAAGGCTGGTAGCGGTAACACCGGGGAGCTGTTTTTT
TRBV7-6,NA,TRBD2,TRBJ2-1,CASSQNWDYPYSSYNEQFF,TGTGCCAGCAGCCAAAATTGGGACTACCCTTACAGCTCCTACAATGAGCAGTTCTTC
TRBV4-1,once,NA,TRBJ2-3,CASSPRTVGADTQYF,TGCGCCAGCAGCCCCCGTACAGTTGGAGCAGATACGCAGTATTTT
TRBV20-1,NA,TRBD2,TRBJ2-5,CSVPSGAETQYF,TGCAGTGTACCTAGCGGGGCGGAGACCCAGTACTTC
TRBV18,NA,NA,TRBJ1-1,CASSPQGDYTEAFF,TGTGCCAGCTCACCACAGGGGGACTACACTGAAGCTTTCTTT
TRBV20-1,NA,TRBD2,TRBJ2-5,CSVAGTQETQYF,TGCAGTGTAGCGGGGACCCAAGAGACCCAGTACTTC
TRBV10-3,NA,TRBD1,TRBJ2-7,CAIGTGAYEQYF,TGTGCCATCGGGACAGGGGCTTACGAGCAGTACTTC